These 28 T cell receptor beta chains originate from one sample sequenced in a study of shared clonotypes between healthy human individuals. Sequencing was performed with immunoSEQ multiplex PCR; in TCRdb, only in-frame clones are kept and a portion is missing. The sample carries around 430,000 clones, 70% to 80% recorded once. Sequencing input: PBMCs. The source is a woman aged 40 to 49 in good health. Some clones in this sample may be carry-over from other donors' samples.

The chain has TRBV4-1 and TRBJ2-3, with unresolved D. The CDR3 runs to 16 residues. V was pared by 0 bases and J by 4 bases, with 14 bases between. Germline-derived CDR1 and CDR2 are MGHRA and YSYEKL. The CDR3 DNA is TGCGCCAGCAGCCAAGAAGGTGGTATACAAGCAGATACGCAGTATTTT. Translated, it gives CASSQEGGIQADTQYF.

A single count supports this clone. The chain uses TRBV7-9 and TRBJ2-5; D may match TRBD1 or TRBD2 (5 bases each). Gene TRBJ2-7 matches the end of the DNA better, so the J call may be wrong. The V gene's germline CDR1 is SEHNR and CDR2 FQNEAQ (reference sequence). The CDR3 is 14 residues long. CDR3 protein: CASSLVGRAYEQYF. The CDR3 nucleotides read TGTGCCAGCAGCTTAGTGGGACGAGCCTACGAGCAGTACTTC.

This sequence joins TRBV6-1 and TRBJ1-4; 9 bases line up with TRBD1. The CDR3 has 11 amino acids. V was pared by 5 bases and J by 12 bases, with 1 base of the junction left unmatched. Germline assignment: CDR1 MNHNS and CDR2 SASEGT. Here the CDR3 DNA reads TGTGCCAGCAGTACAGGGGGCGAACTGTTTTTT. This codes for CASSTGGELFF.

The chain uses TRBV30 and TRBJ1-5; D not resolved. CDR3 length: 13 residues. Trimming removed 0 bases at V and 4 bases at J, with 7 bases between. The germline V gene has CDR1 GTSNPN and CDR2 SVGIG (reference sequence). CDR3 coding DNA: TGTGCCTGGAGTGTGTCAGCAAATCAGCCCCAGCATTTT. This translates into CAWSVSANQPQHF. The full variable domain, with the rest looked up from reference TRBV30 and TRBJ1-5, is SQTIHQWPATLVQPVGSPLSLECTVEGTSNPNLYWYRQAAGRGLQLLFYSVGIGQISSEVPQNLSASRPQDRQFILSSKKLLLSDSGFYLCAWSVSANQPQHFGDGTRLSIL.

CDR3 region: CASATGLNQPQHF. CDR3 nucleotides: TGTGCCAGCGCTACAGGGCTGAATCAGCCCCAGCATTTT. The V call is TRBV7-2, the J call TRBJ1-5; TRBD1 is a possible D gene (6 bases). Germline assignment: CDR1 SGHTA and CDR2 FQGNSA. V was pared by 8 bases and J by 4 bases, with 12 bases between. The CDR3 loop spans 13 amino acids.

The chain has TRBV7-2 and TRBJ2-1; D gene unclear. Germline V gives CDR1 SGHTA, CDR2 FQGNSA. The CDR3 runs 13 residues. Trimming pared 1 base from V and 5 bases from J, leaving 6 bases between. This CDR3 reads CASSLGLNNEQFF. CDR3 DNA: TGTGCCAGCAGCTTAGGCCTAAACAATGAGCAGTTCTTC.

The chain couples TRBV5-6 to TRBJ2-3, with 8 bases that match TRBD2. V lost 3 bases, J lost 6 bases, and 12 bases stayed unmatched. The CDR3 runs to 16 residues. Germline assignment: CDR1 SGHDT and CDR2 YYEEEE. The CDR3 nucleotides read TGTGCCAGCAGCTCCCTGTCCCGGCGGGGGGCCGATACGCAGTATTTT. As protein: CASSSLSRRGADTQYF.

CDR3 in DNA: TGTGCCATCAGTGAGCAAATAGCGGGAGCGGCCGGGGAGCTGTTTTTT. This codes for CAISEQIAGAAGELFF. The V gene is TRBV10-3, the J gene TRBJ2-2, with 9 bases that match TRBD2. The CDR3 is made up of 16 amino acids. The germline CDR1 and CDR2 sequences are ENHRY and SYGVKD. The J segment lost 6 bases and the V segment lost 2 bases, leaving 7 bases of the junction unmatched.

This clone was seen only a few times. The chain employs TRBV29-1 and TRBJ2-2, with 7 bases that match TRBD2. The V gene end was trimmed by 6 bases and the J gene end by 6 bases; junction bases not matched to a gene: 4. CDR3 size: 12 residues. Per the germline V gene, CDR1 is SQVTM and CDR2 is ANQGSEA. This CDR3 is CSVHGLAGELFF. CDR3 bases: TGCAGCGTCCACGGACTAGCCGGGGAGCTGTTTTTT.

The rearrangement uses TRBV4-2 and TRBJ2-1; D remains ambiguous. Trimming shortened V by 2 bases and J by 3 bases, and 11 bases separated the two germline ends. This CDR3 is built from 15 residues. The V gene's germline CDR1 is LGHNA and CDR2 YNFKEQ. The CDR3 nucleotides are TGTGCCAGCAGCCAAAGCGACACTTACTACAATGAGCAGTTCTTC. Its protein is CASSQSDTYYNEQFF.

CDR3 protein: CASSLGSGSPSNTGELFF. CDR3 nucleotide sequence: TGTGCCAGCAGTTTAGGTAGCGGGAGCCCTTCGAACACCGGGGAGCTGTTTTTT. The chain has TRBV28 and TRBJ2-2, with 9 bases that match TRBD2. The CDR3 length is 18 residues. Unmatched junction bases numbered 7, after V lost 2 bases and J lost 0 bases. Germline CDR1 is MDHEN and CDR2 is SYDVKM. Drawing the rest from reference TRBV28 and TRBJ2-2, the complete variable domain is DVKVTQSSRYLVKRTGEKVFLECVQDMDHENMFWYRQDPGLGLRLIYFSYDVKMKEKGDIPEGYSVSREKKERFSLILESASTNQTSMYLCASSLGSGSPSNTGELFFGEGSRLTVL.

The J gene is TRBJ2-7, the V gene TRBV28; D is unresolved. Trimming removed 7 bases at V and 0 bases at J, with 10 bases between. The CDR3 contains 13 residues. CDR1 and CDR2 (germline): MDHEN, SYDVKM. CDR3 amino acids: CASTPTFSYEQYF. In DNA form, the CDR3 reads TGTGCCAGCACCCCGACTTTCTCCTACGAGCAGTACTTC.

V is TRBV19 and J is TRBJ2-2, with 11 bases that match TRBD1. Germline CDR1 is LNHDA and CDR2 is SQIVND (reference sequence). The CDR3 consists of 15 residues. The ends lost 4 bases at V and 6 bases at J; junction bases unmatched: 4. The CDR3 spells CASSTGQGAPGELFF. CDR3 DNA sequence: TGTGCCAGTAGTACCGGACAGGGGGCCCCCGGGGAGCTGTTTTTT.

The chain carries TRBV4-2 and TRBJ1-1, with D possibly TRBD1 on 5 matching bases. Germline values: CDR1 LGHNA, CDR2 YNFKEQ. This CDR3 region has 14 residues. Trimming left V 2 bases short and J 4 bases short, with 11 bases between. CDR3 DNA: TGTGCCAGCAGCCAATTAGGAAGGGGCACTGAAGCTTTCTTT. Translated: CASSQLGRGTEAFF.

V is TRBV19 and J is TRBJ2-5; 7 nucleotides line up with TRBD2. Germline loops: CDR1 LNHDA, CDR2 SQIVND (reference sequence). CDR3 length equals 14 residues. Trimming at V came to 9 bases and at J to 4 bases, leaving 11 bases not matched to a gene. CDR3 coding DNA: TGTGCCAGCCGAAAACTAGGGGAGGGAGAGACCCAGTACTTC. Translation: CASRKLGEGETQYF.

The rearrangement joins TRBV5-1 to TRBJ2-7; D gene uncertain. V lost 0 bases, J lost 3 bases, and 10 bases lay in between. The CDR3 contains 14 residues. Germline V lookup: CDR1 SGHRS, CDR2 YFSETQ. The CDR3 loop is CASSLVGVGYEQYF. The DNA of the CDR3 is TGCGCCAGCAGCTTGGTGGGTGTAGGCTACGAGCAGTACTTC.

This chain connects TRBV7-2 to TRBJ2-7, with 10 positions matching TRBD2. Trimming at V came to 4 bases and at J to 4 bases, leaving 1 base not matched to a gene. Germline CDR1 reads SGHTA; CDR2 reads FQGNSA. CDR3 length: 13 residues. The CDR3 here is CASSWGLAYEQYF. The DNA of the CDR3 is TGTGCCAGCAGCTGGGGACTAGCGTACGAGCAGTACTTC.

The V and J genes are TRBV28 and TRBJ1-4; D gene uncertain. CDR1 MDHEN and CDR2 SYDVKM come from the germline V gene. The ends were cut back, 1 base at V and 3 bases at J, with 6 bases in the middle. The CDR3 covers 14 residues. CDR3 protein: CASSLSGSNEKLFF. The CDR3 nucleotides read TGTGCCAGCAGTTTATCGGGTTCTAATGAAAAACTGTTTTTT.

CDR3 loop: CASSLTGTSNEKLFF. CDR3 sequence (DNA): TGTGCCAGCAGCTTGACAGGGACGTCTAATGAAAAACTGTTTTTT. The gene calls are TRBV5-6 and TRBJ1-4; TRBD1 might be the D (6 bases). Germline V lookup: CDR1 SGHDT, CDR2 YYEEEE. V lost 1 base and J lost 3, with 10 bases in between. This CDR3 region has 15 residues.

The CDR3 is CASKKGQENTEAFF. As DNA, the CDR3 is TGTGCCAGCAAAAAGGGACAGGAGAACACTGAAGCTTTCTTT. The chain links TRBV6-6 to TRBJ1-1; 8 bases align to TRBD1. Germline CDR1 MNHNY, CDR2 SVGAGI (reference sequence). This CDR3 comprises 14 residues. Losses at the gene ends were 7 bases for V and 1 base for J; bases not matched to a gene: 5.

The chain couples TRBV4-1 to TRBJ2-7; D gene ambiguous. V was pared by 3 bases and J by 2 bases, with 8 bases between. The CDR3 runs 13 residues. Germline V gene data show CDR1 as MGHRA and CDR2 as YSYEKL. CDR3 loop: CASSHRATYEQYF. Written as DNA, the CDR3 is TGCGCCAGCAGCCATAGGGCCACCTACGAGCAGTACTTC.

V is TRBV10-3 and J is TRBJ2-1; no clear D. Looked up from germline, CDR1 is ENHRY and CDR2 is SYGVKD. V dropped 11 bases and J dropped 5 bases, with 19 bases sitting between them. The CDR3 spans 14 residues. The CDR3 sequence is CASQKGGRDNEQFF. The CDR3 nucleotides read TGTGCCTCACAAAAAGGTGGCAGAGACAATGAGCAGTTCTTC.

The chain links TRBV6-5 to TRBJ2-5, with D perhaps matching TRBD1 (6 bases). The CDR3 sequence is 15 residues long. V was cut by 4 bases and J by 0 bases, with 12 bases left in between. Germline V gene sequence: CDR1 MNHEY, CDR2 SVGAGI. The CDR3 DNA reads TGTGCCAGCAGTTCTAGGACAGCGTACCAAGAGACCCAGTACTTC. This encodes CASSSRTAYQETQYF.

V is TRBV6-6 and J is TRBJ1-1, with 8 bases matching TRBD1. This CDR3 comprises 16 residues. The germline V gene has CDR1 MNHNY and CDR2 SVGAGI (reference sequence). Trimming took 2 bases from V and 3 from J; bases not matched to a gene: 8. The CDR3 spells CASSYPDRGWDTEAFF. The CDR3 DNA is TGTGCCAGCAGTTACCCCGACAGGGGATGGGACACTGAAGCTTTCTTT.

This clone was counted a few times. This chain uses TRBV19 with TRBJ2-2; no clear D. The germline CDR1 and CDR2 sequences are LNHDA and SQIVND (reference sequence). Trimming took off 4 bases at V and 2 bases at J, with 8 bases between the two ends. CDR3 size: 14 residues. The CDR3 sequence: CASSSPANTGELFF. The CDR3 bases are TGTGCCAGTAGTAGCCCAGCAAACACCGGGGAGCTGTTTTTT.

The chain employs TRBV7-2 and TRBJ2-1, with TRBD2 as a possible D gene (6 bases). The germline CDR1 and CDR2 sequences are SGHTA and FQGNSA. Deletions cut 3 bases from V and 6 bases from J, with 15 bases between. The CDR3 extends over 15 amino acids. This CDR3 reads CASSLARTTFNEQFF. The CDR3 region has the DNA TGTGCCAGCAGCTTGGCACGGACTACCTTCAATGAGCAGTTCTTC.

In regard to this clone: This sample also contains other DNA sequences that code for the same CDR3. The chain carries TRBV6-4 and TRBJ2-1; TRBD2 is a possible D gene (6 bases). The CDR3 is 14 residues long. Germline loops: CDR1 MRHNA, CDR2 SNTAGT. V lost 3 bases and J lost 7, with 13 bases in between. The CDR3 nucleotides read TGTGCCAGCAGTGAAACGGGAGAACTTAATGAGCAGTTCTTC. It specifies CASSETGELNEQFF.

The rearrangement joins TRBV10-2 to TRBJ2-2; D might be TRBD2 (6 bases). The germline V and J ends were trimmed by 8 bases and 6 bases, with 16 bases remaining between them. Looked up from germline, CDR1 is WSHSY and CDR2 is SAAADI. This CDR3 is built from 14 residues. The CDR3: CASVPGGVSGELFF. The CDR3 DNA reads TGCGCCAGCGTCCCAGGAGGGGTCTCCGGGGAGCTGTTTTTT.